The 20 T cell receptor beta chains below come from one sample, sequenced in a study of shared clonotypes between healthy human individuals. The assay was immunoSEQ multiplex PCR, and TCRdb's table has in-frame clones only and misses some. The sample records 2 million to 2.5 million clones, approximately 96% being singletons. The sequenced sample consisted of naive CD4+ T cells sorted from blood. Subset given: CD45RA+ positively selected. The receptors originated from a man between 18 and 35 years old in good health.

The chain has TRBV28 and TRBJ2-1, with D tentatively TRBD1 (6 bases). Germline CDR1 reads MDHEN; CDR2 reads SYDVKM. CDR3 length: 12 residues. V was trimmed by 2 bases and J by 12 bases, leaving 11 bases between them. The CDR3 sequence is CASSLTGYWQFF. CDR3 DNA sequence: TGTGCCAGCAGTTTAACAGGGTACTGGCAGTTCTTC.

This chain links TRBV2 with TRBJ2-7, with unresolved D. Looked up from germline, CDR1 is SNHLY and CDR2 is FYNNEI. Trimming took off 6 bases at V and 4 bases at J, with 19 bases between the two ends. CDR3 length: 15 amino acids. The CDR3 is CASRLTTLQGYEQYF. Here the CDR3 DNA reads TGTGCCAGCAGGTTGACCACACTACAAGGATACGAGCAGTACTTC.

The chain carries TRBV5-1 and TRBJ2-5; D is tentatively TRBD1 or TRBD2 (6 bases each). Gene TRBJ2-7 matches the end of the DNA better, so the J call may be wrong. CDR1 and CDR2 (germline): SGHRS, YFSETQ. This CDR3 spans 16 amino acids. This chain's CDR3 is CASSKPLQGLGVEQYF. The CDR3 DNA reads TGCGCCAGCAGCAAACCCTTACAGGGACTGGGGGTCGAGCAGTACTTC.

The chain joins TRBV19 to TRBJ1-2, with 7 bases identical to TRBD1. Losses at the gene ends were 5 bases for V and 7 bases for J; bases not matched to a gene: 13. CDR1 is LNHDA, CDR2 SQIVND, per germline (reference sequence). The CDR3 has 15 amino acids. Here the CDR3 DNA reads TGTGCCAGTAGTTCAACAGGACAGGCCTCGTCTGGCTACACCTTC. Translation gives CASSSTGQASSGYTF.

The DNA of the CDR3 is TGTGCCAGCAGCTTAATAGGGGTATCGAGCACAGATACGCAGTATTTT. The encoded protein is CASSLIGVSSTDTQYF. The chain carries TRBV7-3 and TRBJ2-3, with a tentative D call TRBD1 (5 bases). This CDR3 has 16 residues. Trimming cost V 1 base and J 0 bases, with 11 bases left between them. The germline CDR1 and CDR2 sequences are SGHTA and FQGTGA.

This rearrangement joins TRBV6-5 to TRBJ2-7; the D gene could be TRBD1 or TRBD2 (5 bases each). Trimming removed 6 bases at V and 3 bases at J, with 18 bases between. Germline lookup yields CDR1 MNHEY and CDR2 SVGAGI. The CDR3 is 15 residues long. In DNA form, the CDR3 reads TGTGCCAGCAGAAGAGCCGGGACGGGGCTCTACGAGCAGTACTTC. Encoded protein: CASRRAGTGLYEQYF.

In DNA, the CDR3 is TGCAGCGTTGGGGGGACAGATAAGTCTGAAGCTTTCTTT. Amino acid sequence: CSVGGTDKSEAFF. The chain carries TRBV29-1 and TRBJ1-1, with 7 bases fitting TRBD1. The CDR3 contains 13 residues. The V and J ends lost 4 bases and 6 bases, in that order; junction bases with no gene match: 8. Per germline, CDR1 SQVTM and CDR2 ANQGSEA.

The chain carries TRBV4-2 and TRBJ1-1; 11 nucleotides line up with TRBD1. Germline trimming cut 0 bases from V and 4 bases from J; bases unmatched to any gene: 4. CDR1 is LGHNA, CDR2 YNFKEQ, per germline. This CDR3 is built from 16 residues. The CDR3 protein is CASSQDIGTGGTEAFF. Here the CDR3 DNA reads TGTGCCAGCAGCCAAGATATCGGGACAGGGGGCACTGAAGCTTTCTTT.

The rearrangement links TRBV9 to TRBJ1-6; no clear D gene. This CDR3 region has 16 residues. Trimming took off 3 bases at V and 6 bases at J, with 16 bases between the two ends. In germline, CDR1 is SGDLS, CDR2 YYNGEE. CDR3 residues: CASSAGGGPINSPLHF. CDR3 in DNA: TGTGCCAGCAGCGCCGGAGGCGGCCCAATTAATTCACCCCTCCACTTT. Using reference TRBV9 and TRBJ1-6 for the parts outside the CDR3, the full variable domain is DSGVTQTPKHLITATGQRVTLRCSPRSGDLSVYWYQQSLDQGLQFLIQYYNGEERAKGNILERFSAQQFPDLHSELNLSSLELGDSALYFCASSAGGGPINSPLHFGNGTRLTVT.

The CDR3, as DNA: TGTGCCAGCAGCTCGAATCCGCTCGCAACTAATGAAAAACTGTTTTTT. It codes for CASSSNPLATNEKLFF. This chain joins TRBV11-2 and TRBJ1-4; D is uncertain. Trimming stripped 4 bases from V and 0 bases from J, with 12 bases between. This CDR3 is 16 amino acids long. The germline V gene encodes CDR1 SGHAT and CDR2 FQNNGV.

V usage is TRBV11-2 and J usage is TRBJ2-7; 12 bases line up with TRBD2. The V segment lost 3 bases and the J segment 7 bases; nucleotides outside the gene matches: 10. The germline gives CDR1 SGHAT, CDR2 FQNNGV. The CDR3 contains 16 residues. The CDR3 protein is CASSFTLAGGMWEQYF. The CDR3 DNA reads as TGTGCCAGCAGCTTTACCCTAGCGGGAGGGATGTGGGAGCAGTACTTC.

The chain recombines TRBV10-3 with TRBJ2-7; D not resolved. V shed 0 bases and J shed 0 bases, with 9 bases lying between them. Germline-derived CDR1 and CDR2 are ENHRY and SYGVKD. The CDR3 runs 15 residues. The CDR3 DNA reads as TGTGCCATCAGTGAGTCGCAGTGGAGCTCCTACGAGCAGTACTTC. This codes for CAISESQWSSYEQYF.

The chain combines TRBV2 with TRBJ2-2; D might be TRBD2 (6 bases). V lost 3 bases and J 0 bases, leaving 11 bases between the germline ends. Germline CDR1 and CDR2: SNHLY and FYNNEI. The CDR3 covers 16 residues. The CDR3 reads CASSEVAGSNTGELFF. The CDR3 nucleotides are TGTGCCAGCAGTGAGGTCGCGGGGTCGAACACCGGGGAGCTGTTTTTT.

The chain is built from TRBV18 and TRBJ1-2; 12 positions match TRBD1. V shed 3 bases, J shed 0 bases, and the junction held 5 bases outside the gene matches. CDR1 is KGHSH and CDR2 is LQKENI in the germline V gene. The CDR3 loop spans 17 amino acids. CDR3 sequence: CASSPPGTGGSNYGYTF. In nucleotides, the CDR3 is TGTGCCAGCTCACCGCCCGGGACAGGGGGCTCTAACTATGGCTACACCTTC.

The genes are TRBV10-2 and TRBJ1-2; 9 bases fit TRBD1. CDR3 size: 15 residues. The ends lost 8 bases at V and 1 base at J; junction bases unmatched: 8. Germline values: CDR1 WSHSY, CDR2 SAAADI. CDR3 region: CASRGTGSDNYGYTF. The CDR3 DNA sequence: TGCGCCAGCCGGGGGACAGGGAGTGATAACTATGGCTACACCTTC.

J is TRBJ2-3 and V is TRBV6-6; D remains ambiguous. Germline V CDR1 and CDR2: MNHNY, SVGAGI (reference sequence). This CDR3 spans 12 amino acids. V shed 6 bases and J shed 4 bases, with 8 bases lying between them. CDR3 nucleotides: TGTGCCAGCAGGGATTCGGCAGATACGCAGTATTTT. Protein product: CASRDSADTQYF.

The CDR3 nucleotides are TGCGCCAGCAGCCAAGATGGGAGGGTTGATGGCTACACCTTC. Residues: CASSQDGRVDGYTF. V gene TRBV4-3 combines with J gene TRBJ1-2; D not resolved. Trimming cost V 0 bases and J 6 bases, with 11 bases left between them. The CDR3 is 14 residues long. Per germline, CDR1 LGHNA and CDR2 YSLEER.

This chain uses TRBV29-1 with TRBJ2-1, with 14 bases fitting TRBD2. The ends lost 6 bases at V and 7 bases at J; junction bases unmatched: 8. CDR1 and CDR2 from the germline V gene are SQVTM and ANQGSEA. The CDR3 has 15 residues. The CDR3 region is CSVLGTSGSWNEQFF. CDR3 coding DNA: TGCAGCGTCCTCGGGACTAGCGGGAGTTGGAATGAGCAGTTCTTC.

This sequence joins TRBV4-1 and TRBJ2-7; D is tentatively TRBD1 or TRBD2 (6 bases each). The CDR3 has 16 amino acids. CDR1 and CDR2 (germline): MGHRA, YSYEKL. Trimming stripped 4 bases from V and 0 bases from J, with 16 bases between. The CDR3 bases are TGCGCCAGCAGCCCCAAAGGGGGGTCGTACTCCTACGAGCAGTACTTC. Encoded protein: CASSPKGGSYSYEQYF.

With regard to this clone: One end of the junction varies from germline; a read error may be responsible. The chain employs TRBV7-2 and TRBJ2-1; 9 positions agree with TRBD2. The CDR3 extends over 12 amino acids. CDR1 and CDR2 (germline): SGHTA, FQGNSA. The CDR3 DNA reads as TGTGCCAGCAGCCTAGCGGGATTTGAGCAGTTCTTC. It is translated as CASSLAGFEQFF. Full variable domain (remainder filled in from reference TRBV7-2 and TRBJ2-1): GAGVSQSPSNKVTEKGKDVELRCDPISGHTALYWYRQSLGQGLEFLIYFQGNSAPDKSGLPSDRFSAERTGGSVSTLTIQRTQQEDSAVYLCASSLAGFEQFFGPGTRLTVL.